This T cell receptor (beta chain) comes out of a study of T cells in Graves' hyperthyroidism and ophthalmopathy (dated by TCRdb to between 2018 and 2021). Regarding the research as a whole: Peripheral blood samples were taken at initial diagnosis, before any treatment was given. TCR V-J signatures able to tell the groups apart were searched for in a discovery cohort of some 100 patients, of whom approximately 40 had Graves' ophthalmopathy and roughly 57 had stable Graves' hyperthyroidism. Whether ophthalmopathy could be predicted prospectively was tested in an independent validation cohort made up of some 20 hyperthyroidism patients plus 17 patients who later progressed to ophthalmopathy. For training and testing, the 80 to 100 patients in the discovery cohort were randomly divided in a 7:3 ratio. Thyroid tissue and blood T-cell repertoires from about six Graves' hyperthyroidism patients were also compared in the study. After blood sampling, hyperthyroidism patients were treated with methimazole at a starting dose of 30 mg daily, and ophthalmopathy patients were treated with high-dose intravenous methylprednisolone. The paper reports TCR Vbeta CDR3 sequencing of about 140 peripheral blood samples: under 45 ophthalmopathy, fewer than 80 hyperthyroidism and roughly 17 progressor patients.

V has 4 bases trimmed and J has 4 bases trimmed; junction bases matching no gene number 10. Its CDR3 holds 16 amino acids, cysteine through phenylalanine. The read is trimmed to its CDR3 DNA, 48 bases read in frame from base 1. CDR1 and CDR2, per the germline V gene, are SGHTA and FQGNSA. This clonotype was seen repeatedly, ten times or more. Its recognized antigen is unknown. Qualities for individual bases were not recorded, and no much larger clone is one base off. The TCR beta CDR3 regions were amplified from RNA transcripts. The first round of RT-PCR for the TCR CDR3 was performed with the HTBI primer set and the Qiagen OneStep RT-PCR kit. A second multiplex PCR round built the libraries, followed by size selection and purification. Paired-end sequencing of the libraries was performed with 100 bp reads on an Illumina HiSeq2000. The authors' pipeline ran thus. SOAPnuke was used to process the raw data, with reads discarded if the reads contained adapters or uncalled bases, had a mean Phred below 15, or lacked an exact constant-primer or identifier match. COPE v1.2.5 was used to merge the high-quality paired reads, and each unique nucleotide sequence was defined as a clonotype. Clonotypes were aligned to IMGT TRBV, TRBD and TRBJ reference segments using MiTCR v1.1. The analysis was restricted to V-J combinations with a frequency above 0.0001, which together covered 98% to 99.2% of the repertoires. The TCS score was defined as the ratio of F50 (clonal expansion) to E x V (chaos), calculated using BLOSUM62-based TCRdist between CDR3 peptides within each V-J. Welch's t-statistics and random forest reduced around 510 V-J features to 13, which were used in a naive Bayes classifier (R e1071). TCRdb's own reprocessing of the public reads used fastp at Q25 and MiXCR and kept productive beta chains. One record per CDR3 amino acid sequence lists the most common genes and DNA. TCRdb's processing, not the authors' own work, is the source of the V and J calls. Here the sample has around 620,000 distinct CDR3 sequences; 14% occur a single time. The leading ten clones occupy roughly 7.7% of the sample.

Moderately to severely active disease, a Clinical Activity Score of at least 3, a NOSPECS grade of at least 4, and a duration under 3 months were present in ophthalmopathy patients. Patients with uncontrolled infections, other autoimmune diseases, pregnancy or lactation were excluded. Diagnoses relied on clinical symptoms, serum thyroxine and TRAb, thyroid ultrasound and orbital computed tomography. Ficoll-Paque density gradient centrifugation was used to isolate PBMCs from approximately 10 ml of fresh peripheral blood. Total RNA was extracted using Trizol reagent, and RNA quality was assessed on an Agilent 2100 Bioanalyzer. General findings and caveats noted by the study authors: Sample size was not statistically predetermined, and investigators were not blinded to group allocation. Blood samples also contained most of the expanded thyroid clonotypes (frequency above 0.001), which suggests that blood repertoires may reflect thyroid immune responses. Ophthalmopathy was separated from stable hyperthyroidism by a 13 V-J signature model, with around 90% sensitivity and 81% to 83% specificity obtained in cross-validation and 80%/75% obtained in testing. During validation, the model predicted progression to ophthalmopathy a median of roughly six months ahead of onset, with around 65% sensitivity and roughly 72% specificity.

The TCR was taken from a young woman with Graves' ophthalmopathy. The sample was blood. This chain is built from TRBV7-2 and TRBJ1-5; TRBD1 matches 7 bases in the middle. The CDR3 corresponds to CASSSNQGGANQPQHF. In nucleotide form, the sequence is TGTGCCAGCAGCTCTAACCAGGGGGGGGCTAATCAGCCCCAGCATTTT. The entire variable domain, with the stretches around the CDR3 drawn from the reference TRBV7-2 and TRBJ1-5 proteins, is GAGVSQSPSNKVTEKGKDVELRCDPISGHTALYWYRQSLGQGLEFLIYFQGNSAPDKSGLPSDRFSAERTGGSVSTLTIQRTQQEDSAVYLCASSSNQGGANQPQHFGDGTRLSIL.